This T cell receptor (beta chain) was observed in a study of shared clonotypes between healthy human individuals. This CDR3 contains 17 residues. The V and J ends lost 0 bases and 6 bases respectively, with 19 bases between them. Germline values: CDR1 SGHRS, CDR2 YFSETQ. This table comes from immunoSEQ multiplex PCR, and its TCRdb copy is limited to in-frame clones, with some not included. The sample consists of about 1.5 million clones, around 97% of them appearing once. Sequenced input: naive CD4+ T cells sorted from blood. As to subset: CD45RA+ positively selected. This clonotype originated in a man younger than 45 in good health. The V gene is TRBV5-1, the J gene TRBJ2-4, with D perhaps matching TRBD1 (5 bases). In DNA, the CDR3 is TGCGCCAGCAGCTTGGCCAGAAGTTCAGGGCAGGCAAACATTCAGTACTTC. This encodes CASSLARSSGQANIQYF.